This TCR beta chain was identified in a study of blood T cell repertoires in COVID-19. Study-level information: The United States, Italy and Spain provided the acute and convalescent COVID-19 samples. Nucleic acid was either cDNA or gDNA, and it came from T cells, B-cell-depleted T cells, or PBMCs.

Per the authors' pipeline: Estimates of nucleated cell counts were drawn from the amplification of reference gene primers. Repertoires were generated with immunoSEQ multiplex PCR, while TCRdb's copy carries only in-frame clones and drops some. The D gene and trimming were derived from the DNA, and the V and J assignments and clone size from that table. The sample holds around 130,000 clones, 82% seen once. The source material was peripheral blood. This TCR derives from a woman in her seventies with acute or convalescent COVID-19.

Here the CDR3 reads CASSPQRGSNEQFF. The CDR3 bases are TGTGCCAGCTCACCACAGCGGGGGTCTAATGAGCAGTTCTTC. This rearrangement joins TRBV18 to TRBJ2-1; 8 nucleotides agree with TRBD2. Trimming at V came to 1 base and at J to 7 bases, leaving 3 bases not matched to a gene. CDR1 and CDR2 (germline): KGHSH, LQKENI. This CDR3 spans 14 amino acids.